This TCR beta chain came from a study of TIL therapy for anti-PD-1-resistant metastatic lung cancer. The germline V and J ends were trimmed by 7 bases and 0 bases, with 12 bases remaining between them. The CDR3 totals 15 residues. Germline V gene data show CDR1 as MNHEY and CDR2 as SMNVEV (reference sequence). This was the immunoSEQ v3 assay. The data were produced by immunoSEQ multiplex PCR, yet TCRdb's version contains in-frame clones alone and is incomplete. Of approximately 60,000 clones in the sample, 75% to 90% were seen once. Time point given: pre-treatment sample, taken before nivolumab and TIL therapy.

This material consisted of blood, taken at baseline. The V gene is TRBV27, the J gene TRBJ2-2, with D possibly being TRBD2 (6 bases). The clonotype originates from a person between 30 and 79 years old with non-small cell lung cancer. Here the CDR3 reads CASTPGSANTGELFF. CDR3 DNA: TGTGCCAGCACTCCCGGGAGCGCGAACACCGGGGAGCTGTTTTTT.